The 18 T cell receptor beta chains below come from one sample, sequenced in a study of radiotherapy plus CTLA-4 blockade in lung cancer. Using immunoSEQ multiplex PCR, the repertoire was profiled, and TCRdb retains in-frame clones only, with some absent. In the table there are around 78,000 clones, about four fifths of which are singletons. The source was peripheral blood, collected from a patient treated with radiotherapy plus ipilimumab. The receptors were sampled from a human donor with non-small cell lung cancer who had a partial response to radiotherapy plus ipilimumab. Some clones in this sample may be carry-over from other donors' samples.

The CDR3: CASSGPRAGVSGSNQPQHF. CDR3 nucleotide sequence: TGTGCCAGCAGTGGACCCCGAGCTGGGGTGAGCGGAAGCAATCAGCCCCAGCATTTT. The V and J genes are TRBV28 and TRBJ1-5; no reliable D call. This CDR3 has 19 amino acids. CDR1 and CDR2 from the germline V gene are MDHEN and SYDVKM. The V gene lost 5 bases and the J gene lost 1 base, with 24 bases spanning the gap.

This chain joins TRBV7-9 and TRBJ2-3; 10 bases align to TRBD2. This CDR3 is built from 18 residues. Trimming took 1 base from V and 4 from J; bases not matched to a gene: 11. In germline, CDR1 is SEHNR, CDR2 FQNEAQ (reference sequence). The CDR3 is CASSLGVSLAGVSDTQYF. The CDR3 DNA reads as TGTGCCAGCAGCTTAGGAGTAAGTCTAGCGGGAGTATCAGATACGCAGTATTTT.

The J gene is TRBJ1-6, the V gene TRBV27; 12 positions agree with TRBD1. V shed 2 bases and J 9 bases; nucleotides not matched to a gene: 23. Germline V gene lookup returns CDR1 MNHEY and CDR2 SMNVEV (reference sequence). The CDR3 has 22 residues. The CDR3 sequence is CASSLRGQTLGGDRGQSSPLHF. The CDR3 coding sequence is TGTGCCAGCAGTTTACGGGGGCAGACACTGGGTGGGGACAGGGGGCAGAGTTCACCCCTCCACTTT.

The V and J genes are TRBV5-1 and TRBJ2-1; perhaps TRBD2 as D (7 bases). Germline-derived CDR1 and CDR2 are SGHRS and YFSETQ. The CDR3 consists of 16 residues. Trimming shortened V by 2 bases and J by 0 bases, and 12 bases separated the two germline ends. DNA of the CDR3: TGCGCCAGCAGCTTAGGCGGGGGCAGCTCCTACAATGAGCAGTTCTTC. Its translation is CASSLGGGSSYNEQFF.

V gene TRBV7-2 combines with J gene TRBJ2-7, with D unclear. The V end lost 2 bases, the J end lost 4 bases, and 6 bases lay between the germline ends. The CDR3 has 12 residues. Germline CDR1 reads SGHTA; CDR2 reads FQGNSA. In DNA, the CDR3 is TGTGCCAGCAGCTTAAGCCGGTACGAGCAGTACTTC. It codes for CASSLSRYEQYF.

V is TRBV6-6 and J is TRBJ2-7; TRBD1 agrees at 12 bases. In germline, CDR1 is MNHNY, CDR2 SVGAGI (reference sequence). The CDR3 has 14 amino acids. V trimming: 7 bases; J trimming: 6 bases; junction bases outside the gene matches: 7. DNA for the CDR3: TGTGCCAGCACCTCCGGGACAGGGGGCATCGAGCAGTACTTC. Protein product: CASTSGTGGIEQYF.

This sequence joins TRBV6-1 and TRBJ1-5; no firm D call. Germline CDR1 MNHNS, CDR2 SASEGT. The CDR3 is 14 residues long. The V end lost 5 bases, the J end lost 0 bases, and 8 bases lay between the germline ends. This CDR3 reads CASSTTYSNQPQHF. CDR3 coding DNA: TGTGCCAGCAGTACGACTTATAGCAATCAGCCCCAGCATTTT.

The chain has TRBV6-5 and TRBJ1-1, with 7 bases aligning to TRBD1. The CDR3 loop spans 14 amino acids. Germline CDR1 MNHEY, CDR2 SVGAGI. V shed 4 bases and J 1 base; nucleotides not matched to a gene: 3. CDR3 sequence reads: CASSSRDRNTEAFF. CDR3 DNA: TGTGCCAGCAGTTCCCGGGACAGGAACACTGAAGCTTTCTTT.

The CDR3 bases are TGTGCCAGCATCGGGGGTCAATGGGGCCAAGAGACCCAGTACTTC. Amino acid sequence: CASIGGQWGQETQYF. J is TRBJ2-5 and V is TRBV28, with a weak D call TRBD2 (6 bases). The germline CDR1 and CDR2 sequences are MDHEN and SYDVKM. V lost 7 bases and J lost 1, with 16 bases in between. The CDR3 runs to 15 residues.

The chain uses TRBV19 and TRBJ2-1, with D perhaps TRBD1 (5 bases). V gave up 5 bases and J gave up 4 bases, with 9 bases separating them. Germline CDR1 LNHDA, CDR2 SQIVND (reference sequence). This CDR3 has 13 amino acids. The CDR3 spells CASSVRQYNEQFF. The CDR3 coding sequence is TGTGCCAGTAGTGTACGACAGTACAATGAGCAGTTCTTC.

This clone was counted a single time. The genes are TRBV6-4 and TRBJ2-7; weak D call: TRBD1 (5 bases). The germline V and J ends were trimmed by 11 bases and 2 bases, with 19 bases remaining between them. The V gene's germline CDR1 is MRHNA and CDR2 SNTAGT. The CDR3 runs 14 residues. CDR3 protein: CAPKGLKGAYEQYF. In nucleotides, the CDR3 is TGTGCCCCAAAGGGCCTCAAAGGGGCCTACGAGCAGTACTTC.

Turning to this clone: Other DNA sequences in the sample encode the same CDR3. This sequence joins TRBV11-2 and TRBJ2-2, with 7 bases aligning to TRBD1. The CDR3 totals 15 residues. V shed 5 bases, J shed 4 bases, and the junction held 7 bases outside the gene matches. From germline, CDR1 is SGHAT and CDR2 FQNNGV. CDR3 amino acids: CASSPDRVSTGELFF. In DNA form, the CDR3 reads TGTGCCAGCAGCCCCGACAGGGTGAGCACCGGGGAGCTGTTTTTT.

This clone appeared a single time. This chain uses TRBV28 with TRBJ2-3; D ambiguous. The CDR3 totals 16 residues. Germline CDR1 MDHEN, CDR2 SYDVKM. With 6 bases removed from V and 1 base from J, the gap between germline ends came to 17 bases. CDR3 sequence: CASRTPTPAGTDTQYF. The CDR3 DNA reads as TGTGCCAGCAGGACGCCTACCCCGGCGGGCACAGATACGCAGTATTTT. Variable domain in full (rest from reference TRBV28 and TRBJ2-3): DVKVTQSSRYLVKRTGEKVFLECVQDMDHENMFWYRQDPGLGLRLIYFSYDVKMKEKGDIPEGYSVSREKKERFSLILESASTNQTSMYLCASRTPTPAGTDTQYFGPGTRLTVL.

This clone was detected a few times. The chain couples TRBV5-1 to TRBJ2-3; D is unclear. The CDR3 is 15 amino acids. CDR1 SGHRS and CDR2 YFSETQ come from the germline V gene. Trimming left V 4 bases short and J 0 bases short, with 12 bases between. The CDR3 nucleotides read TGCGCCAGCAGCCCCCACACTACTAGCACAGATACGCAGTATTTT. It is translated as CASSPHTTSTDTQYF. Full variable domain (missing parts from reference TRBV5-1 and TRBJ2-3): KAGVTQTPRYLIKTRGQQVTLSCSPISGHRSVSWYQQTPGQGLQFLFEYFSETQRNKGNFPGRFSGRQFSNSRSEMNVSTLELGDSALYLCASSPHTTSTDTQYFGPGTRLTVL.

This chain joins TRBV2 and TRBJ1-3; weak D call: TRBD1 (5 bases). V was clipped by 7 bases and J by 4 bases, with 17 bases between them. The CDR3 runs 15 residues. Germline values: CDR1 SNHLY, CDR2 FYNNEI. The CDR3 loop reads CASTLRQGTGNTIYF. CDR3 bases: TGTGCCAGCACCCTGCGCCAGGGCACCGGAAACACCATATATTTT.

This clone was detected only a few times. V and J are TRBV10-3 and TRBJ2-7, with 9 bases matching TRBD2. The J segment lost 0 bases and the V segment lost 8 bases, leaving 11 bases of the junction unmatched. This CDR3 is 16 amino acids long. Germline V gives CDR1 ENHRY, CDR2 SYGVKD. CDR3 nucleotide sequence: TGTGCCATCTCCCAGGGGCTAGCGGGGAGCTCCTACGAGCAGTACTTC. Its protein product is CAISQGLAGSSYEQYF.

CDR3 amino acids: CASSQGGNTEAFF. The CDR3 region has the DNA TGTGCCAGCAGCCAAGGGGGAAACACTGAAGCTTTCTTT. The V call is TRBV11-2, the J call TRBJ1-1; weak D call: TRBD1 (6 bases). CDR1 and CDR2 (germline): SGHAT, FQNNGV. The CDR3 runs 13 residues. Trimming shortened V by 5 bases and J by 2 bases, and 9 bases separated the two germline ends.

This chain links TRBV19 with TRBJ1-5; 9 nucleotides match TRBD1. Trimming took 7 bases from V and 3 from J; bases not matched to a gene: 7. Per the germline V gene, CDR1 is LNHDA and CDR2 is SQIVND (reference sequence). The CDR3 loop spans 15 amino acids. Here the CDR3 reads CASTSGTGINQPQHF. In nucleotides, the CDR3 is TGTGCCAGTACATCCGGGACAGGGATCAATCAGCCCCAGCATTTT.